Sequencing of this T cell receptor beta chain was carried out in a study of T cell responses to AZD1222 COVID-19 vaccine. Overall study findings and caveats: Baseline serology detected seropositivity in only six AZD1222 recipients. Samples come after the peak T cell response, not at day 14. The study found vaccine-associated CD4 TCRs spanning spike, dominant at 160-218 and 743-854. Increased Spike-specific TCR breadth and depth were observed after two AZD1222 doses.

On this clone: The antigen is unknown.

CDR1 and CDR2 from the germline V gene are MNHEY and SVGAGI. This CDR3 is built from 11 residues. V lost 5 bases, J lost 3 bases, and 4 bases lay in between. Profiling relied on immunoSEQ multiplex PCR, and the TCRdb table lists in-frame clones only, not all of them. The sample records 100,000 to 150,000 clones, over 75% being singletons. The chain links TRBV6-5 to TRBJ1-1; no clear D. The origin of this receptor is an adult in good health. Sequencing used peripheral blood, obtained on day 0 of AZD1222 vaccination. The CDR3 sequence: CASSRHTEAFF. The CDR3 DNA reads as TGTGCCAGCAGTCGCCACACTGAAGCTTTCTTT.